A selection of T cell receptor beta chains follows, all from one sample in a study of cytomegalovirus exposure and HLA in healthy donors. TCRdb's copy holds only in-frame clones and misses some; the assay was immunoSEQ multiplex PCR. There are under 200,000 clones in the sample; approximately 80% occur only once, and under 2% lies in the top ten. Sequencing was performed on PBMCs. The receptor source for this set is a man in his late teens or twenties in good health and CMV-seronegative. Each CDR3 is given with its conserved first and last residue.

j_call | v_call | cdr3_aa
TRBJ2-7 | TRBV7-6 | CASSLAVGEGVGEQYF
TRBJ1-2 | TRBV7-2 | CASSSSAGGLYGYTF
TRBJ2-5 | TRBV7-8 | CASSSKRGAGTQYF
TRBJ1-4 | TRBV30 | CAWSGFGATNEKLFF
TRBJ2-1 | TRBV7-3 | CASSLLQASYNEQFF
TRBJ2-7 | TRBV19 | CASSIAGTGWSEQYF
TRBJ2-1 | TRBV28 | CASNPPASGGAGEQFF
TRBJ2-7 | TRBV10-3 | CAISEPGQGDEQYF
TRBJ2-7 | TRBV10-3 | CAISVGASGSYEQYF
TRBJ1-4 | TRBV19 | CASSILATGETQLFF
TRBJ1-5 | TRBV18 | CASSPGADGSQPQHF
TRBJ2-7 | TRBV7-9 | CASSLVGGSHEQYF
TRBJ2-7 | TRBV6-1 | CASSEQEYEQYF
TRBJ2-3 | TRBV6-5 | CASRDRSTDTQYF
TRBJ2-1 | TRBV19 | CASSIGGLGQNNEQFF
TRBJ1-1 | TRBV18 | CASSQGQGYTEAFF
TRBJ2-4 | TRBV19 | CASSIIARTAEGKNIQYF
TRBJ2-1 | TRBV9 | CASSATGGHNEQFF
TRBJ1-1 | TRBV9 | CASSGSPGGLNTEAFF
TRBJ2-5 | TRBV9 | CASSGSSGGGETQYF
TRBJ2-5 | TRBV5-1 | CASSPNRYYQETQYF
TRBJ1-2 | TRBV7-9 | CASSQLAGYTF
TRBJ2-7 | TRBV29-1 | CSVEAGYEQYF
TRBJ2-1 | TRBV5-6 | CASSLRARGSYNEQFF
TRBJ1-2 | TRBV5-1 | CASRQTQEHSYTF
TRBJ1-2 | TRBV7-9 | CASSFEDSPDQGYTF